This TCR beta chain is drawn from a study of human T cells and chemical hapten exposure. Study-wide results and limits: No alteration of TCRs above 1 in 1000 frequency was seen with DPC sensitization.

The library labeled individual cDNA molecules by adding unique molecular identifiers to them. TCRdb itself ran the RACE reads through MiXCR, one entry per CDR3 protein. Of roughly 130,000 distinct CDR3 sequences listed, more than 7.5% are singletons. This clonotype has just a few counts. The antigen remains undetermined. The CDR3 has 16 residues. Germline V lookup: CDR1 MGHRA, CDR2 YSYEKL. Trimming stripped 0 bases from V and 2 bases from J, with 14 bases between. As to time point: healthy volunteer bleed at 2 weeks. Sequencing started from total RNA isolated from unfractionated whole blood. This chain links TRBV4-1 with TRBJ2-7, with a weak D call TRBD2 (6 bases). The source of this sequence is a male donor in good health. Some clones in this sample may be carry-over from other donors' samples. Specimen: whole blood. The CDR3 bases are TGCGCCAGCAGCCAAGATCAGTCGGGGGAGACCTACGAGCAGTACTTC. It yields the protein CASSQDQSGETYEQYF.